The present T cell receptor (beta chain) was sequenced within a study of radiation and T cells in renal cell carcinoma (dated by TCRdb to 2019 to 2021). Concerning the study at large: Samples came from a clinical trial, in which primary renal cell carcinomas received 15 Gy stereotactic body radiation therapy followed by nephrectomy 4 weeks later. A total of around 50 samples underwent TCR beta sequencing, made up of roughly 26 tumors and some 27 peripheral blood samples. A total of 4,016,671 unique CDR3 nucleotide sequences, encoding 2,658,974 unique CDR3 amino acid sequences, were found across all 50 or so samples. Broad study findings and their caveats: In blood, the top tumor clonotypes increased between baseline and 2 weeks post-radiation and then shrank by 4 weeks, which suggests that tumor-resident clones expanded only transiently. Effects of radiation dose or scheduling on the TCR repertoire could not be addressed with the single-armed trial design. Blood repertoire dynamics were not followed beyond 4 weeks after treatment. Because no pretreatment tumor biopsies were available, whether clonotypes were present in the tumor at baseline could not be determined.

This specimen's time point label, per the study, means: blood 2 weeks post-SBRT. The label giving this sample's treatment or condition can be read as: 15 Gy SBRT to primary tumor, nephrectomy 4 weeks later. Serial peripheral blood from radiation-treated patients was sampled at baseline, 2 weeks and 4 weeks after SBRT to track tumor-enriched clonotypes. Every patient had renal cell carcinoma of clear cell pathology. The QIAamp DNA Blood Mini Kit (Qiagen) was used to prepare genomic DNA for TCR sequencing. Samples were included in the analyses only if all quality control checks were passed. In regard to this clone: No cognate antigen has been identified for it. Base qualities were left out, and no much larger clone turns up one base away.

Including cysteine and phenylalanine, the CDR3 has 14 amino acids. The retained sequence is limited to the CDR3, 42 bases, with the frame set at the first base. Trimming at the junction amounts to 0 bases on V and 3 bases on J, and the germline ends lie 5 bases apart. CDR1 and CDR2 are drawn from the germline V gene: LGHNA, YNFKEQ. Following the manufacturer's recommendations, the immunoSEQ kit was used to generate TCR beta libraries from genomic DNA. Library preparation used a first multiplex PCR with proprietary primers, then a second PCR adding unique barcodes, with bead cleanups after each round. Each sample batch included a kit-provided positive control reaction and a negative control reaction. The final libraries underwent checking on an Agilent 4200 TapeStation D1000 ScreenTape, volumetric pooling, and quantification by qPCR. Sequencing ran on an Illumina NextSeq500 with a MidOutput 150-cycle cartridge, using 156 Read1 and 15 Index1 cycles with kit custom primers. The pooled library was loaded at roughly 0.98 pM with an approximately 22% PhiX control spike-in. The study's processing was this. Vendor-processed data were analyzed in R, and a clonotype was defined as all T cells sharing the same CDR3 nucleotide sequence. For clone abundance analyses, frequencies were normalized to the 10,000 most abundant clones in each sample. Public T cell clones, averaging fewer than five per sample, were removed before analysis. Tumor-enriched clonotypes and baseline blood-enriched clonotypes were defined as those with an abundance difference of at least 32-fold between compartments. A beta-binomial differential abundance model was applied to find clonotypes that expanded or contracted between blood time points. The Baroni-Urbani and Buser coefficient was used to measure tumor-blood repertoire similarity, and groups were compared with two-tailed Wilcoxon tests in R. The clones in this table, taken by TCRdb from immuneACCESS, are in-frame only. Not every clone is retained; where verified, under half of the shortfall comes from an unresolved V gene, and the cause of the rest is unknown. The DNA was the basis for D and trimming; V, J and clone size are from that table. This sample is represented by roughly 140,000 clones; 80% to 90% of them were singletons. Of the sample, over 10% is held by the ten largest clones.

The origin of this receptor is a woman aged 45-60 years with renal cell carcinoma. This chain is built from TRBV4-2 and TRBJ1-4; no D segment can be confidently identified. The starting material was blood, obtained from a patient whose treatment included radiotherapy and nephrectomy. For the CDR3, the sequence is CASSQEAANEKLFF. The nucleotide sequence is TGTGCCAGCAGCCAAGAGGCGGCTAATGAAAAACTGTTTTTT.